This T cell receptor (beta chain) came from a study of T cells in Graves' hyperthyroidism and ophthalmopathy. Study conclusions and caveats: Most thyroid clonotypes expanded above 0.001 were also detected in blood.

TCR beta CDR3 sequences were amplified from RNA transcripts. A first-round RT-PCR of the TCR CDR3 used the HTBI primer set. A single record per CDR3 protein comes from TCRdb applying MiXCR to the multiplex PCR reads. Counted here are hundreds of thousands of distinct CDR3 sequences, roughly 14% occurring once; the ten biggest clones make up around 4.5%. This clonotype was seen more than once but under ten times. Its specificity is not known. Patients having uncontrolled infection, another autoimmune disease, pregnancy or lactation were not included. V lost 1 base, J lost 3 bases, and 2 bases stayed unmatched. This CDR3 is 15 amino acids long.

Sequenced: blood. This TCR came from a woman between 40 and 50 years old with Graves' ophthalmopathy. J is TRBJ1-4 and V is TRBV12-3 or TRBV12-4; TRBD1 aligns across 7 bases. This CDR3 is CASSLEQGANEKLFF. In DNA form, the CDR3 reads TGTGCCAGCAGTTTAGAGCAGGGGGCTAATGAAAAACTGTTTTTT.